These T cell receptor beta chains were read from a single sample in a study of OX40 agonist ivuxolimab in advanced cancers. Measured with immunoSEQ multiplex PCR; TCRdb has only the in-frame clones, and not every one. Of around 20,000 clones listed, around three quarters are singletons. This specimen was CD4+ or CD8+ T cells sorted from blood, taken in a trial of the OX40 agonist ivuxolimab. These receptor sequences come from an adult with an advanced solid tumor such as melanoma, head and neck, liver or kidney cancer. Both conserved end residues are trimmed from each CDR3.

J | V | CDR3
TRBJ1-3 | TRBV9 | ASSRGVGETGNTIY
TRBJ1-6 | TRBV5-4 | ASSLDGRFRNSPLH
TRBJ1-6 | TRBV19 | ASSPAYGTRNSPLH
TRBJ1-2 | TRBV19 | ASIHGSEGGYGYT
TRBJ1-1 | TRBV19 | ASSENTEAF
TRBJ1-4 | TRBV29-1 | SVGIVVSTNEKLF
TRBJ2-1 | TRBV11-3 | ASSRTGSSYNEQF
TRBJ2-3 | TRBV19 | ASRTSGGRSTDTQY
TRBJ1-1 | TRBV6-1 | ASSVSGGGTEAF
TRBJ2-2 | TRBV25-1 | ASSELGPQHLF
TRBJ2-5 | TRBV7-8 | ASNRLAGGFRETQY
TRBJ2-3 | TRBV7-2 | ASSRGLAGQKGTDTQY
TRBJ2-5 | TRBV30 | APRGTSGGETQY
TRBJ1-4 | TRBV14 | ASSRGPNEKLF
TRBJ2-2 | TRBV11-1 | ASSPRRGNTGELF
TRBJ2-3 | TRBV18 | ASSPGGVFFTDTQY
TRBJ1-1 | TRBV27 | ASSLGGRGPEAF
TRBJ1-2 | TRBV18 | ASSPLDSGYGYT
TRBJ1-1 | TRBV27 | ASSLGGGGTEAF
TRBJ1-1 | TRBV19 | ASSSPPWGFNTEAF
TRBJ1-4 | TRBV6-1 | ASSHLDEKLF
TRBJ1-2 | TRBV29-1 | SFGGGSGYT
TRBJ2-1 | TRBV7-2 | ASSLRTGEPYNEQF
TRBJ1-3 | TRBV18 | ASSLPTGSSGNTIY